This TCR beta chain was sequenced for a study of blood T cell repertoires in COVID-19. At the level of the study: COVID-19 samples from acute and convalescent phases originated in the United States, Italy and Spain.

Original processing notes: By means of reference gene primer amplification, nucleated cell counts were estimated. Clones were read by immunoSEQ multiplex PCR, and TCRdb kept only the in-frame ones, dropping some. That table gives V, J and clone size, and the DNA gave D and trimming. The table records about 340,000 clones, approximately 82% of them present only once. The sample was peripheral blood. The TCR comes from a man aged 25-45 years with active or convalescent COVID-19.

The CDR3 is CASSQPGGLRIRVNIQYF. For the CDR3, the DNA is TGTGCCAGCAGCCAGCCGGGGGGACTGCGCATCCGGGTGAACATTCAGTACTTC. The V and J genes are TRBV5-8 and TRBJ2-4, with 7 bases that match TRBD2. V gave up 4 bases and J gave up 7 bases; unmatched junction bases: 20. The CDR3 is 18 residues long. Germline V lookup: CDR1 SGHTS, CDR2 YDEGEE.